Shown below are 21 T cell receptor beta chains from a single sample sequenced in a study of post-analysis software for immune sequencing data. Regarding the study as a whole: With TRBV5-6, TRBV5-1 and TRBV20-1 included, about 5 TRBV segments were more frequent in patients than in controls.

Unique-molecular-identifier-tagged TCR beta cDNA libraries were used. A single record per CDR3 protein comes from TCRdb applying MiXCR to the PCR reads. The sample has about 400,000 distinct CDR3 sequences; roughly 30% are singletons. For these receptors, no antigen is known. The sample was blood. The receptors shown here come from a girl aged 10 to 17 with multiple sclerosis.

V usage is TRBV12-3 or TRBV12-4 and J usage is TRBJ2-3; D not resolved. The CDR3 has 15 amino acids. V was shortened by 6 bases and J by 13 bases, with 26 bases between the two germline ends. The CDR3 DNA reads as TGTGCCAGCAGACAAATGACACCCAGCACAGATGCGGAGTATTTT. This sequence encodes CASRQMTPSTDAEYF.

This clonotype was seen ten or more times. The genes are TRBV15 and TRBJ2-5; TRBD2 is a possible D gene (6 bases). The germline gives CDR1 LNHNV, CDR2 YYDKDF (reference sequence). This CDR3 comprises 14 residues. Trimming removed 4 bases from V and 3 bases from J, with 12 bases in between. In DNA, the CDR3 is TGTGCCACCAGCACTGGAGCGGGCGAAGAGACCCAGTACTTC. The encoded protein is CATSTGAGEETQYF.

The chain joins TRBV7-6 to TRBJ2-3, with a possible D match to TRBD2 (6 bases). Germline V CDR1 and CDR2: SGHVS, FNYEAQ. The CDR3 sequence is 16 residues long. Deletions cut 5 bases from V and 2 bases from J, with 17 bases between. CDR3 region: CASSRDTGLYTDTQYF. The DNA for the CDR3 is TGTGCCAGCAGCCGGGATACAGGACTATACACAGATACGCAGTATTTT.

The chain carries TRBV11-1 and TRBJ1-1; D is possibly TRBD1 (6 bases). With 5 bases removed from V and 0 bases from J, the gap between germline ends came to 19 bases. The CDR3 is 17 amino acids. Germline V gene data show CDR1 as SGHAT and CDR2 as FQDESV (reference sequence). The CDR3 region is CASSPGGRGAMNTEAFF. The CDR3 nucleotides are TGTGCCAGCAGCCCCGGAGGCAGGGGAGCCATGAACACTGAAGCTTTCTTT.

DNA for the CDR3: TGTGCCAGCAGTTGGAAGGTACAAGGCGAGCAGTACTTC. Its protein is CASSWKVQGEQYF. The chain is built from TRBV6-5 and TRBJ2-5; D unresolved. The J call is doubtful: the DNA matches TRBJ2-7 better. Germline V CDR1 and CDR2: MNHEY, SVGAGI. The CDR3 is made up of 13 amino acids.

The chain uses TRBV7-9 and TRBJ2-5; 10 bases agree with TRBD2. This CDR3 comprises 15 residues. Trimming took 3 bases from V and 5 from J; bases not matched to a gene: 6. Germline-derived CDR1 and CDR2 are SEHNR and FQNEAQ (reference sequence). The CDR3 DNA sequence: TGTGCCAGCAGCTTCCTTGAGCGGGGGGGGGAGACCCAGTACTTC. This translates into CASSFLERGGETQYF.

The V call is TRBV12-3 or TRBV12-4, the J call TRBJ2-7; D is unresolved. Trimming took off 3 bases at V and 7 bases at J, with 19 bases between the two ends. This CDR3 is built from 15 residues. CDR3 amino acids: CASSFDGPPTGEQYF. The CDR3 DNA follows: TGTGCCAGCAGTTTCGACGGGCCGCCAACGGGTGAGCAGTACTTC.

This clonotype was detected only a few times. The chain carries TRBV7-9 and TRBJ2-1, with D possibly matching TRBD1 (6 bases). Trimming pared 2 bases from V and 7 bases from J, leaving 12 bases between. This CDR3 has 14 amino acids. Germline CDR1 reads SEHNR; CDR2 reads FQNEAQ (reference sequence). CDR3 sequence reads: CASSLRQGINEQFF. The CDR3 nucleotides are TGTGCCAGCAGCTTACGGCAGGGGATTAATGAGCAGTTCTTC.

This clonotype was seen a few times. The chain joins TRBV6-5 to TRBJ2-3, with unresolved D. The CDR3 is 13 residues long. V was cut by 2 bases and J by 5 bases, with 8 bases left in between. Germline V gives CDR1 MNHEY, CDR2 SVGAGI. CDR3 sequence (DNA): TGTGCCAGCAGTTACACGGGCCGAGATACGCAGTATTTT. Translating it yields CASSYTGRDTQYF.

This clonotype was picked up a small number of times. The V call is TRBV6-5, the J call TRBJ2-1, with 11 bases aligning to TRBD2. CDR1 and CDR2 (germline): MNHEY, SVGAGI. Trimming removed 0 bases from V and 5 bases from J; junction bases left unmatched: 3. The CDR3 loop spans 16 amino acids. CDR3 in DNA: TGTGCCAGCAGTTACTCGCCGACTAGCGGGGACAATGAGCAGTTCTTC. This encodes CASSYSPTSGDNEQFF.

The rearrangement links TRBV5-6 to TRBJ2-7; 9 bases map to TRBD1. With V trimmed by 4 bases and J by 4 bases, 6 bases remained unmatched. CDR1 and CDR2 (germline): SGHDT, YYEEEE. The CDR3 is 14 residues long. CDR3 nucleotide sequence: TGTGCCAGCAGCCGGACAGGGGTTCGGTACGAGCAGTACTTC. Protein sequence: CASSRTGVRYEQYF.

V is TRBV10-3 and J is TRBJ1-2, with 8 bases matching TRBD1. The CDR3 consists of 20 residues. With V trimmed by 1 base and J by 3 bases, 19 bases remained unmatched. Germline V gene lookup returns CDR1 ENHRY and CDR2 SYGVKD. DNA for the CDR3: TGTGCCATCAGTGAGTACGGTGCCGGGACAGGACTAACGGAGGACTATGGCTACACCTTC. It codes for CAISEYGAGTGLTEDYGYTF.

The chain links TRBV7-3 to TRBJ2-6, with D perhaps TRBD2 (7 bases). The CDR3 is made up of 18 amino acids. Germline V gene data show CDR1 as SGHTA and CDR2 as FQGTGA. With 2 bases removed from V and 0 bases from J, the gap between germline ends came to 14 bases. CDR3 sequence (DNA): TGTGCCAGCAGCTTACCTGGGGGCGGGAGCTCTGGGGCCAACGTCCTGACTTTC. Translated, it gives CASSLPGGGSSGANVLTF.

The rearrangement uses TRBV4-3 and TRBJ1-6; D not certain. Germline V gene sequence: CDR1 LGHNA, CDR2 YSLEER. The CDR3 has 14 amino acids. V was trimmed by 0 bases and J by 8 bases, leaving 8 bases between them. CDR3 DNA sequence: TGCGCCAGCAGCCAAGACCACAAAGATTCACCCCTCCACTTT. This gives the protein CASSQDHKDSPLHF.

The chain couples TRBV20-1 to TRBJ1-4; the match to TRBD1 covers 9 bases. With 3 bases clipped from V and 5 bases from J, the junction kept 7 bases outside the gene matches. This CDR3 is 15 amino acids long. CDR1 and CDR2 from the germline V gene are DFQATT and SNEGSKA (reference sequence). The CDR3 DNA reads TGCAGTGCTAGTAACCCCGGGACAGGGAATGAAAAACTGTTTTTT. This encodes CSASNPGTGNEKLFF.

The CDR3 bases are TGCGCCAGCAGTGGCCGGAGAATACACCGGGACACCGACCTCTTTGGCTACACCTTC. This sequence encodes CASSGRRIHRDTDLFGYTF. The genes are TRBV10-2 and TRBJ1-2; D might be TRBD1 (6 bases). V gave up 4 bases and J gave up 7 bases, with 31 bases separating them. The CDR3 loop spans 19 amino acids. Germline-derived CDR1 and CDR2 are WSHSY and SAAADI.

In its sample, this clonotype was seen a few times. The V gene is TRBV29-1, the J gene TRBJ2-5; no definite D call. The V and J ends lost 0 bases and 0 bases respectively, with 2 bases between them. Germline-derived CDR1 and CDR2 are SQVTM and ANQGSEA. The CDR3 runs 12 residues. For the CDR3, the DNA is TGCAGCGTTGAAGATAACCAAGAGACCCAGTACTTC. It yields the protein CSVEDNQETQYF.

The chain is built from TRBV14 and TRBJ2-1, with a tentative D call TRBD2 (5 bases). The CDR3 contains 15 residues. Germline CDR1 reads SGHDN; CDR2 reads FVKESK. V dropped 0 bases and J dropped 8 bases, with 14 bases sitting between them. The CDR3 DNA follows: TGTGCCAGCAGCCAAGATGGTCGCCGGGATGATGAGCAGTTCTTC. It translates to CASSQDGRRDDEQFF.

This clonotype has only a few counts. This rearrangement joins TRBV7-6 to TRBJ2-5; D remains unclear. The germline V and J ends were trimmed by 6 bases and 5 bases, with 19 bases remaining between them. The germline V gene encodes CDR1 SGHVS and CDR2 FNYEAQ. The CDR3 runs 15 residues. The CDR3 region is CASSQLSTQRETQYF. CDR3 DNA: TGTGCCAGCAGTCAATTATCCACCCAGAGGGAGACCCAGTACTTC. Looking up the rest from reference TRBV7-6 and TRBJ2-5 gives the full variable domain: GAGVSQSPRYKVTKRGQDVALRCDPISGHVSLYWYRQALGQGPEFLTYFNYEAQQDKSGLPNDRFSAERPEGSISTLTIQRTEQRDSAMYRCASSQLSTQRETQYFGPGTRLLVL.

There are a few counts of this clonotype. V is TRBV5-6 and J is TRBJ1-2; tentative D call: TRBD1 (5 bases). Per the germline V gene, CDR1 is SGHDT and CDR2 is YYEEEE. V lost 6 bases and J lost 2, with 17 bases in between. CDR3 length: 15 amino acids. This chain's CDR3 is CASTSLAGWNYGYTF. The CDR3 DNA is TGTGCCAGCACCTCCTTGGCAGGGTGGAACTATGGCTACACCTTC.

The chain recombines TRBV9 with TRBJ1-5; 10 bases match TRBD1. The CDR3 loop spans 14 amino acids. Per germline, CDR1 SGDLS and CDR2 YYNGEE. Trimming at V came to 2 bases and at J to 9 bases, leaving 5 bases not matched to a gene. The CDR3 reads CASSVGTGERPQHF. CDR3 nucleotide sequence: TGTGCCAGCAGCGTCGGGACAGGGGAGCGGCCCCAGCATTTT.